This T cell receptor (beta chain) was recorded in a study of cytomegalovirus exposure and HLA in healthy donors. Across the study: Sequencing of about 179 million T cells in an earlier analysis found about 120 million unique TCR beta sequences.

PCR primers comprised 60 Vbeta and 13 Jbeta primers. Only in-frame clones appear in the TCRdb table, and some are missing; sequencing was by immunoSEQ multiplex PCR. The sample has approximately 150,000 clones, roughly 80% seen once. This TCR was recovered from a woman aged 45-65 years in good health and CMV-seronegative. Sequenced material: PBMCs.

The CDR3: CASSQPNRGHKDQPQHF. CDR3 bases: TGCGCCAGCAGCCAACCAAACAGGGGGCACAAGGATCAGCCCCAGCATTTT. The chain uses TRBV4-1 and TRBJ1-5; 9 bases map to TRBD1. V was clipped by 2 bases and J by 5 bases; unmatched bases: 10. The length of the CDR3 is 17 residues. In germline, CDR1 is MGHRA, CDR2 YSYEKL.